These T cell receptor beta chains were read from a single sample in a study of human T cells and chemical hapten exposure. Using its own MiXCR run on the RACE reads, TCRdb lists one record per CDR3 protein. The table records about 46,000 distinct CDR3 sequences, 4.3% of them present only once. Sequencing input: whole blood. The receptor source for this set is a female donor in good health. Some clones in this sample may be carry-over from other donors' samples. CDR3s include the opening cysteine and the closing phenylalanine or tryptophan. The order of the fields is V gene, J gene, CDR3 protein.

TRBV5-1	TRBJ2-1	CASSPSRGGYNEQFF
TRBV6-5	TRBJ1-2	CASSSDSPAVYGYTF
TRBV20-1	TRBJ1-3	CSARGLSSSGNTIYF
TRBV15	TRBJ1-3	CATSRAPVLPGNTIYF
TRBV29-1	TRBJ1-2	CSVETGTGAYGYTF
TRBV28	TRBJ1-1	CASVTSFGGNTEAFF
TRBV15	TRBJ1-2	CATSRDRGDSSINYGYTF
TRBV7-2	TRBJ1-1	CASSPHLRAEAFF
TRBV5-1	TRBJ2-2	CASTRTANTGELFF
TRBV20-1	TRBJ2-7	CSARDRWRAPTYEQYF
TRBV20-1	TRBJ1-2	CSARRQKDGYTF
TRBV6-2/TRBV6-3	TRBJ2-1	CASSYALSASRGNEQFF
TRBV12-3/TRBV12-4	TRBJ1-1	CASSLGGGVNTEAFF
TRBV12-3/TRBV12-4	TRBJ1-6	CASSRRTGVHNSPLHF
TRBV19	TRBJ1-5	CASSMFSSNQPQHF
TRBV6-6	TRBJ1-1	CASSYGVRTNTEAFF
TRBV28	TRBJ1-6	CASHQGNVRNSPLHF
TRBV5-5	TRBJ2-1	CASSLEGAKSYNEQFF
TRBV7-9	TRBJ1-3	CASSLTGVHGTIYF
TRBV2	TRBJ1-2	CASSLLQGRSSGYTF
TRBV12-3/TRBV12-4	TRBJ1-1	CASSLALGTEAFF
TRBV6-6	TRBJ1-5	CASSPQGSQPQHF
TRBV18	TRBJ1-5	CASSPLGTGQPQHF
TRBV29-1	TRBJ2-2	CSAKGSGVNTGELFF
TRBV4-2	TRBJ2-3	CASSQVVGGRSTDTQYF
TRBV6-5	TRBJ1-5	CASSHFFRGLGNQPQHF
TRBV6-2/TRBV6-3	TRBJ2-1	CASSSGTGAYNEQFF
TRBV5-4	TRBJ2-3	CASSASLGTDTQYF
TRBV12-3/TRBV12-4	TRBJ1-6	CASRLSQGYGDSPLHF
TRBV11-2	TRBJ2-7	CASSSTRQGSYEQYF
TRBV20-1	TRBJ2-3	CSASNMRALSTDTQYF
TRBV14	TRBJ1-1	CASSQNRYEAFF
TRBV20-1	TRBJ2-2	CSARDVDRGENTGELFF
TRBV5-1	TRBJ1-2	CASSLGGENYGYTF
TRBV6-1	TRBJ1-1	CASSEEVPNTEAFF
TRBV12-3/TRBV12-4	TRBJ2-7	CASSYIYYEQYF
TRBV6-5	TRBJ1-1	CASSYSRQFAEAFF
TRBV7-9	TRBJ1-2	CASSSGTHYGYTF
TRBV6-5	TRBJ1-1	CASTRYTEAFF
TRBV6-5	TRBJ1-2	CASSYAGTNYGYTF
TRBV5-1	TRBJ1-1	CASSLRGGQGKTEAFF
TRBV20-1	TRBJ1-2	CSARVVQDYGDTF
TRBV5-5	TRBJ2-1	CASSLTTTPYNEQFF
TRBV30	TRBJ2-5	CAWTLGETQYF
TRBV6-5	TRBJ1-2	CASSTSGTFYGYTF
TRBV3-1	TRBJ2-1	CASSQVPGGEQFF
TRBV29-1	TRBJ2-7	CSVKGHYYEQYF
TRBV6-6	TRBJ1-5	CASTRDSNQPQHF
TRBV20-1	TRBJ2-7	CSARDGRGASYEQYF
TRBV5-6	TRBJ2-7	CASSFSKGGQGPYEQYF
TRBV13	TRBJ2-7	CASSLSLGAYEQYF
TRBV27	TRBJ2-6	CASRGWGGGANVLTF
TRBV29-1	TRBJ2-1	CSVEKQGTGAWFF
TRBV18	TRBJ1-2	CASSPVSTESYGYTF
TRBV7-2	TRBJ1-1	CASRDWVRGTEAFF
TRBV5-4	TRBJ2-3	CASSSFKWDTQYF
TRBV18	TRBJ1-4	CASSPNQQGLNEKLFF